This note documents a single T cell receptor (beta chain) sequence. This CDR3 has 14 amino acids. Germline assignment: CDR1 SGHRS and CDR2 YFSETQ. V dropped 7 bases and J dropped 9 bases, with 17 bases sitting between them. The record originates from a study of identical twins. Using its own MiXCR run on the 5' RACE reads, TCRdb lists one record per CDR3 protein. The sample lists roughly 470,000 distinct CDR3 sequences, 14% occurring once. These data are also associated with another study on yellow fever vaccine responses in identical twins.

Sequencing was carried out using CD4+ T cells sorted from blood. The receptor's source is a woman aged 18-29 years in good health. This chain links TRBV5-1 with TRBJ1-6, with D hard to call. The CDR3: CASGDGLPFSPLHF. The CDR3 DNA reads as TGCGCCAGCGGAGACGGACTTCCCTTTTCACCCCTCCACTTT.